A selection of T cell receptor beta chains follows, all from one sample in a study of blood T cells in healthy people across ages. Each CDR3 protein is one row after TCRdb ran MiXCR on the 5' RACE reads. The sample has some 560,000 distinct CDR3 sequences, about 27% seen once. The same sample was also studied in work on T cells of mothers and their children.

The material sequenced was blood. These receptors originate from a boy between 2 and 10 years old in good health. The CDR3 runs from the conserved cysteine through the conserved F or W. A D gene is named only where the DNA matches it firmly. Some rows mark clone size as missing; the rest say once, few, many or name a class of expanded clone.

clone_size: .; v_call: TRBV29-1; d_call: TRBD1; j_call: TRBJ2-7; cdr3_aa: CSGATTIRDSNSYEQYF; cdr3_nt: TGCAGCGGAGCGACGACTATCCGGGACAGTAATTCCTACGAGCAGTACTTC
clone_size: .; v_call: TRBV12-3/TRBV12-4; d_call: .; j_call: TRBJ2-5; cdr3_aa: CASSGNGPQETQYF; cdr3_nt: TGTGCCAGCAGTGGGAACGGGCCCCAAGAGACCCAGTACTTC
clone_size: few; v_call: TRBV29-1; d_call: TRBD1; j_call: TRBJ2-2; cdr3_aa: CSVEAVRTGGTGELFF; cdr3_nt: TGCAGCGTTGAAGCCGTCCGGACAGGGGGCACCGGGGAGCTGTTTTTT
clone_size: many; v_call: TRBV7-3; d_call: TRBD2; j_call: TRBJ2-3; cdr3_aa: CASSYIAGGTDTQYF; cdr3_nt: TGTGCCAGCAGCTACATAGCGGGGGGCACAGATACGCAGTATTTT
clone_size: .; v_call: TRBV20-1; d_call: TRBD2; j_call: TRBJ2-3; cdr3_aa: CSASNIAGEKDTQYF; cdr3_nt: TGCAGTGCTAGTAATATAGCGGGGGAAAAAGATACGCAGTATTTT
clone_size: .; v_call: TRBV12-3/TRBV12-4; d_call: TRBD2; j_call: TRBJ2-1; cdr3_aa: CASRPLAGANEQFF; cdr3_nt: TGTGCCAGCAGGCCCCTAGCGGGAGCCAATGAGCAGTTCTTC
clone_size: .; v_call: TRBV10-2; d_call: .; j_call: TRBJ2-7; cdr3_aa: CASSESSPGGYYEQHF; cdr3_nt: TGCGCCAGCAGTGAGTCGAGTCCAGGGGGGTACTACGAGCAGCACTTC
clone_size: .; v_call: TRBV24-1; d_call: TRBD1; j_call: TRBJ1-2; cdr3_aa: CATSDGDRAHTF; cdr3_nt: TGTGCCACCAGTGATGGAGACAGGGCCCACACCTTC
clone_size: .; v_call: TRBV29-1; d_call: TRBD1; j_call: TRBJ2-7; cdr3_aa: CSVGTGASSYEQYF; cdr3_nt: TGCAGCGTTGGGACAGGGGCGAGCTCCTACGAGCAGTACTTC
clone_size: .; v_call: TRBV5-1; d_call: .; j_call: TRBJ1-1; cdr3_aa: CASNPGPRNTEAFF; cdr3_nt: TGCGCCAGCAACCCGGGCCCTAGGAACACTGAAGCTTTCTTT
clone_size: few; v_call: TRBV12-3/TRBV12-4; d_call: .; j_call: TRBJ2-5; cdr3_aa: CASSLNSGKETQYF; cdr3_nt: TGTGCCAGCAGTTTGAATAGCGGCAAAGAGACCCAGTACTTC
clone_size: few; v_call: TRBV4-3; d_call: .; j_call: TRBJ2-1; cdr3_aa: CASSPAWTNYNEQFF; cdr3_nt: TGCGCCAGCAGCCCCGCGTGGACCAACTACAATGAGCAGTTCTTC
clone_size: .; v_call: TRBV9; d_call: .; j_call: TRBJ1-1; cdr3_aa: CTSSFSMNTEAFF; cdr3_nt: TGTACCAGCAGCTTCTCCATGAACACTGAAGCTTTCTTT
clone_size: .; v_call: TRBV20-1; d_call: .; j_call: TRBJ2-1; cdr3_aa: CSASGPALDSPRNEQFF; cdr3_nt: TGCAGTGCTAGTGGGCCAGCACTTGATTCCCCCCGCAATGAGCAGTTCTTC
clone_size: .; v_call: TRBV19; d_call: .; j_call: TRBJ1-5; cdr3_aa: CASSIVGSSNQPQHF; cdr3_nt: TGTGCCAGTAGTATAGTTGGGAGTAGCAATCAGCCCCAGCATTTT
clone_size: .; v_call: TRBV5-1; d_call: .; j_call: TRBJ1-1; cdr3_aa: CASLGPETEAFF; cdr3_nt: TGCGCCAGCCTAGGTCCCGAGACTGAAGCTTTCTTT
clone_size: .; v_call: TRBV14; d_call: .; j_call: TRBJ1-1; cdr3_aa: CASGHHIEAFF; cdr3_nt: TGTGCCAGTGGACACCACATTGAAGCTTTCTTT
clone_size: few; v_call: TRBV10-3; d_call: .; j_call: TRBJ2-6; cdr3_aa: CAISEFLGGVSGANVLTF; cdr3_nt: TGTGCCATCAGTGAGTTCCTCGGGGGTGTCTCTGGGGCCAACGTCCTGACTTTC
clone_size: .; v_call: TRBV14; d_call: .; j_call: TRBJ1-3; cdr3_aa: CASSRELSGNTIYF; cdr3_nt: TGTGCCAGCAGCCGGGAACTCTCTGGAAACACCATATATTTT
clone_size: .; v_call: TRBV4-1; d_call: .; j_call: TRBJ2-5; cdr3_aa: CASSQGQPGEETQYF; cdr3_nt: TGCGCCAGCAGCCAAGGACAGCCCGGGGAGGAGACCCAGTACTTC
clone_size: .; v_call: TRBV29-1; d_call: .; j_call: TRBJ1-2; cdr3_aa: CSVAAGNYGYTF; cdr3_nt: TGCAGCGTTGCCGCAGGGAACTATGGCTACACCTTC
clone_size: once; v_call: TRBV4-2; d_call: .; j_call: TRBJ1-1; cdr3_aa: CASSQVGLTANTEAFF; cdr3_nt: TGTGCCAGCAGCCAGGTCGGGTTAACTGCGAACACTGAAGCTTTCTTT
clone_size: few; v_call: TRBV29-1; d_call: TRBD2; j_call: TRBJ2-4; cdr3_aa: CSVEGLAGNIQYF; cdr3_nt: TGCAGCGTGGAGGGACTAGCGGGAAACATTCAGTACTTC
clone_size: few; v_call: TRBV4-1; d_call: .; j_call: TRBJ1-2; cdr3_aa: CASSSPGSNYGYTF; cdr3_nt: TGCGCCAGCAGCTCCCCTGGGTCTAACTATGGCTACACCTTC
clone_size: .; v_call: TRBV13; d_call: .; j_call: TRBJ2-4; cdr3_aa: CASSAPRGDIQYF; cdr3_nt: TGTGCCAGCAGCGCTCCAAGGGGGGACATTCAGTACTTC
clone_size: .; v_call: TRBV6-6; d_call: TRBD1; j_call: TRBJ1-2; cdr3_aa: CASSYGHTGEYGYTF; cdr3_nt: TGTGCCAGCAGTTACGGCCACACAGGGGAATATGGCTACACCTTC
clone_size: .; v_call: TRBV5-1; d_call: .; j_call: TRBJ1-1; cdr3_aa: CASSLMGQGRDTEAFF; cdr3_nt: TGCGCCAGCAGCTTGATGGGGCAGGGGCGCGACACTGAAGCTTTCTTT
clone_size: .; v_call: TRBV29-1; d_call: .; j_call: TRBJ1-2; cdr3_aa: CSVEDSLTGGYTF; cdr3_nt: TGCAGCGTTGAAGACTCACTAACGGGCGGCTACACCTTC
clone_size: .; v_call: TRBV12-3/TRBV12-4; d_call: .; j_call: TRBJ2-5; cdr3_aa: CASSLADPLHAQYF; cdr3_nt: TGTGCCAGCAGTTTAGCGGACCCACTCCATGCCCAGTACTTC
clone_size: .; v_call: TRBV12-3/TRBV12-4; d_call: TRBD2; j_call: TRBJ2-5; cdr3_aa: CASRTGLAGGETQYF; cdr3_nt: TGTGCCAGCAGGACGGGACTAGCGGGCGGAGAGACCCAGTACTTC
clone_size: few; v_call: TRBV2; d_call: TRBD2; j_call: TRBJ2-5; cdr3_aa: CASSPGRGSETQYF; cdr3_nt: TGTGCCAGCAGCCCCGGGAGGGGGTCAGAGACCCAGTACTTC
clone_size: few; v_call: TRBV13; d_call: .; j_call: TRBJ2-4; cdr3_aa: CASSSPSVRENIQYF; cdr3_nt: TGTGCCAGCAGCTCCCCGAGCGTCAGGGAAAACATTCAGTACTTC
clone_size: .; v_call: TRBV5-1; d_call: TRBD1; j_call: TRBJ1-4; cdr3_aa: CASSSNRGTNEKLFF; cdr3_nt: TGCGCCAGCAGCTCCAACAGGGGAACTAATGAAAAACTGTTTTTT
clone_size: many; v_call: TRBV7-2; d_call: TRBD1; j_call: TRBJ1-2; cdr3_aa: CASSSWTGGNYGYTF; cdr3_nt: TGTGCCAGCAGCTCCTGGACAGGGGGCAACTATGGCTACACCTTC
clone_size: few; v_call: TRBV20-1; d_call: .; j_call: TRBJ1-3; cdr3_aa: CSARELGSSGNTIYF; cdr3_nt: TGCAGTGCTAGAGAGTTGGGCAGCTCTGGAAACACCATATATTTT
clone_size: few; v_call: TRBV19; d_call: TRBD2; j_call: TRBJ2-2; cdr3_aa: CASFLAGANTGELFF; cdr3_nt: TGTGCCAGCTTCCTAGCGGGTGCAAACACCGGGGAGCTGTTTTTT
clone_size: .; v_call: TRBV12-3/TRBV12-4; d_call: TRBD1; j_call: TRBJ1-3; cdr3_aa: CASSLNQGVSGNTIYF; cdr3_nt: TGTGCCAGCAGTTTAAATCAGGGGGTCTCTGGAAACACCATATATTTT
clone_size: few; v_call: TRBV20-1; d_call: TRBD2; j_call: TRBJ2-5; cdr3_aa: CSAEGLAGEETQYF; cdr3_nt: TGCAGTGCTGAGGGACTAGCGGGAGAAGAGACCCAGTACTTC
clone_size: few; v_call: TRBV6-2/TRBV6-3; d_call: .; j_call: TRBJ2-7; cdr3_aa: CASSYDGGLFYEQYF; cdr3_nt: TGTGCCAGCAGTTACGATGGGGGTTTATTCTACGAGCAGTACTTC
clone_size: .; v_call: TRBV7-9; d_call: TRBD1; j_call: TRBJ1-2; cdr3_aa: CASSMRQGIGGYTF; cdr3_nt: TGTGCCAGCAGCATGAGACAGGGAATTGGGGGCTACACCTTC
clone_size: .; v_call: TRBV5-1; d_call: .; j_call: TRBJ2-5; cdr3_aa: CASSGGAQWAQYF; cdr3_nt: TGCGCCAGCAGCGGCGGGGCGCAGTGGGCCCAGTACTTC